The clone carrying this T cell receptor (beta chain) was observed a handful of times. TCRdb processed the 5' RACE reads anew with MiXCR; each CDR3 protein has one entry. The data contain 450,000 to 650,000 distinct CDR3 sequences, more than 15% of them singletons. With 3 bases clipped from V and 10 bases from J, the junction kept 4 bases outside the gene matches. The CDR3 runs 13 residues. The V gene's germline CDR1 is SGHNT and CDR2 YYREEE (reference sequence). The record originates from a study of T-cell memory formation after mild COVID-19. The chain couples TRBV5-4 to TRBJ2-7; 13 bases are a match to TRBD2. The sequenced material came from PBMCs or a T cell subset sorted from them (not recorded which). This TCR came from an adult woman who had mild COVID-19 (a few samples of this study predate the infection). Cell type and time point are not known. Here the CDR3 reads CASSSWTSGSQYF. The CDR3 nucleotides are TGTGCCAGCAGCTCCTGGACTAGCGGGAGCCAGTACTTC.